The 25 T cell receptor beta chains given below trace back to one sample, sequenced in a study of response to subunit inactivated influenza vaccine. TCRdb passed the RT-PCR reads through MiXCR, listing each CDR3 protein once. The data contain around 250,000 distinct CDR3 sequences, 12% of them singletons. Specimen: non-naive T cells sorted from PBMCs, collected about 14 days before vaccination. The origin of the receptors is a man aged 50 to 60 who received an inactivated influenza vaccine.

The sample holds many counts of this clonotype. The rearrangement joins TRBV4-1 to TRBJ1-2; 7 bases match TRBD1. CDR3 length: 16 amino acids. Germline V gene sequence: CDR1 MGHRA, CDR2 YSYEKL. The V gene end was trimmed by 1 base and the J gene end by 4 bases; junction bases not matched to a gene: 9. CDR3 residues: CASSQVTTGAGYGYTF. CDR3 coding DNA: TGCGCCAGCAGCCAAGTTACCACAGGGGCGGGCTATGGCTACACCTTC.

This clonotype came up a few times. The genes are TRBV5-8 and TRBJ2-3; unclear D gene. The V end was cut by 5 bases, the J end by 1 base, with 14 bases between. This CDR3 spans 15 amino acids. The germline V gene has CDR1 SGHTS and CDR2 YDEGEE. CDR3: CASRAERFRTDTQYF. CDR3 bases: TGTGCCAGCAGAGCCGAGCGATTCCGCACAGATACGCAGTATTTT.

This clonotype was detected a few times. The J gene is TRBJ2-5, the V gene TRBV6-2 or TRBV6-3, with D possibly being TRBD1 or TRBD2 (5 bases each). There are 15 residues in the CDR3. Germline V gene sequence: CDR1 MNHEY, CDR2 SVGEGT. V was trimmed by 6 bases and J by 5 bases, leaving 19 bases between them. CDR3 in amino acids: CASSPTRDGGETQYF. In DNA, the CDR3 is TGTGCCAGCAGCCCAACCCGGGACGGCGGGGAGACCCAGTACTTC.

This clonotype was counted only a few times. A read error may account for a junction end that differs from germline. The chain links TRBV7-7 to TRBJ2-3; 8 positions match TRBD1. Per the germline V gene, CDR1 is SSHAT and CDR2 is FNYEAQ (reference sequence). The CDR3 sequence is 14 residues long. The CDR3 region has the DNA TGTGCTAGCAGCTTCGACAGGGGATCAGATACGCAGTATTTT. Translated, it gives CASSFDRGSDTQYF. The whole variable domain, filled in from reference TRBV7-7 and TRBJ2-3, reads GAGVSQSPRYKVTKRGQDVTLRCDPISSHATLYWYQQALGQGPEFLTYFNYEAQPDKSGLPSDRFSAERPEGSISTLTIQRTEQRDSAMYRCASSFDRGSDTQYFGPGTRLTVL.

The chain joins TRBV6-1 to TRBJ1-5, with D uncertain. There are 17 residues in the CDR3. CDR1 and CDR2 (germline): MNHNS, SASEGT. With 7 bases removed from V and 4 bases from J, the gap between germline ends came to 23 bases. CDR3 DNA sequence: TGTGCCAGCAAAACCCAAAGATCCGTCGTTGAAAATCAGCCCCAGCATTTT. This gives the protein CASKTQRSVVENQPQHF.

This clonotype was seen a few times. V usage is TRBV27 and J usage is TRBJ2-3, with TRBD2 matching 7 bases. Germline V gene sequence: CDR1 MNHEY, CDR2 SMNVEV (reference sequence). The CDR3 length is 15 residues. V lost 8 bases, J lost 6 bases, and 14 bases stayed unmatched. In DNA, the CDR3 is TGTGCCAGCGCCGTTCTGGGGGAGGGCAGGGATACGCAGTATTTT. Translating it yields CASAVLGEGRDTQYF.

The chain is built from TRBV7-2 and TRBJ2-5; tentatively, D is TRBD1 (6 bases). CDR3 length: 14 residues. V lost 8 bases, J lost 4 bases, and 17 bases lay in between. The germline V gene encodes CDR1 SGHTA and CDR2 FQGNSA. CDR3 amino acids: CASGVGHLGETQYF. DNA of the CDR3: TGTGCCAGCGGGGTGGGACATTTGGGAGAGACCCAGTACTTC.

In this sample, this clonotype turned up a few times. The rearrangement links TRBV24-1 to TRBJ2-1, with D possibly TRBD2 on 5 matching bases. Germline CDR1 KGHDR, CDR2 SFDVKD. This CDR3 contains 17 residues. V was clipped by 4 bases and J by 5 bases, with 20 bases between them. CDR3 region: CATSEGGPSRSNNEQFF. The CDR3 DNA is TGTGCCACCAGTGAAGGAGGACCCTCACGAAGTAACAATGAGCAGTTCTTC.

CDR3 DNA: TGTGCCAGTAGTACCCTACAGGGCCGCCAAGAGACCCAGTACTTC. Amino acids: CASSTLQGRQETQYF. The V and J genes are TRBV19 and TRBJ2-5, with D possibly matching TRBD1 (6 bases). The V gene lost 4 bases and the J gene lost 1 base, with 13 bases spanning the gap. The CDR3 sequence is 15 residues long. CDR1 and CDR2 from the germline V gene are LNHDA and SQIVND (reference sequence).

This clonotype occurred a few times. This chain joins TRBV10-3 and TRBJ2-3; 10 bases map to TRBD1. The V and J ends lost 4 bases and 6 bases, in that order; junction bases with no gene match: 10. Germline V gene lookup returns CDR1 ENHRY and CDR2 SYGVKD. CDR3 length equals 16 residues. CDR3 sequence (DNA): TGTGCCATCAGTGGAAAGACAGGGGGCATAACGGATACGCAGTATTTT. The encoded protein is CAISGKTGGITDTQYF.

This clonotype was seen a few times. The V and J genes are TRBV2 and TRBJ1-2; D might be TRBD1 (5 bases). CDR1 is SNHLY and CDR2 is FYNNEI in the germline V gene. The CDR3 totals 13 residues. Trimming cost V 1 base and J 8 bases, with 11 bases left between them. CDR3: CASSEGGVGGYTF. CDR3 in DNA: TGTGCCAGCAGTGAAGGGGGGGTCGGGGGCTACACCTTC.

The chain carries TRBV7-2 and TRBJ2-1; 8 bases line up with TRBD2. The CDR3 is 15 amino acids. Trimming cost V 2 bases and J 10 bases; bases outside gene matches: 10. CDR1 is SGHTA and CDR2 is FQGNSA in the germline V gene. The CDR3 loop reads CASSLSAGGLGEQFF. The DNA of the CDR3 is TGTGCCAGCAGCTTATCGGCGGGGGGACTCGGAGAGCAGTTCTTC.

This rearrangement joins TRBV7-8 to TRBJ2-2; TRBD2 is a possible D gene (5 bases). The CDR3 loop spans 18 amino acids. Germline V gene data show CDR1 as SGHVS and CDR2 as FQNEAQ. V lost 3 bases and J lost 5, with 22 bases in between. The CDR3 nucleotides are TGTGCCAGCAGCTTTCCGCTTATTGAAGGGCCGGGGACCGGGGAGCTGTTTTTT. Its translation is CASSFPLIEGPGTGELFF.

The chain is built from TRBV20-1 and TRBJ2-7, with 12 bases identical to TRBD2. V shed 4 bases and J 2 bases; nucleotides not matched to a gene: 3. The CDR3 is made up of 14 amino acids. Germline values: CDR1 DFQATT, CDR2 SNEGSKA (reference sequence). CDR3 amino acids: CSANLAGGTYEQYF. The CDR3 DNA sequence: TGCAGTGCTAACCTAGCGGGAGGGACCTACGAGCAGTACTTC.

The V and J genes are TRBV5-1 and TRBJ2-3; tentatively, D is TRBD1 (6 bases). This CDR3 is built from 14 residues. Germline V gene sequence: CDR1 SGHRS, CDR2 YFSETQ. Deletions cut 1 base from V and 4 bases from J, with 10 bases between. The CDR3 is CASSLQGSPDTQYF. As DNA, the CDR3 is TGCGCCAGCAGCTTGCAGGGGAGCCCAGATACGCAGTATTTT.

This clonotype was observed a handful of times. The V call is TRBV7-2, the J call TRBJ2-5; 7 nucleotides align to TRBD1. The V gene end was trimmed by 4 bases and the J gene end by 3 bases; junction bases not matched to a gene: 5. Germline lookup yields CDR1 SGHTA and CDR2 FQGNSA. This CDR3 region has 14 residues. The CDR3 reads CASSSQGLEETQYF. The CDR3 region has the DNA TGTGCCAGCAGCTCACAGGGGTTGGAAGAGACCCAGTACTTC.

The chain is built from TRBV4-1 and TRBJ2-5; 9 positions agree with TRBD1. Germline-derived CDR1 and CDR2 are MGHRA and YSYEKL. This CDR3 has 15 amino acids. V was pared by 6 bases and J by 6 bases, with 11 bases of the junction left unmatched. CDR3 coding DNA: TGCGCCAGCAGTTATATTGGGACAGGGCAAAAGACCCAGTACTTC. It specifies CASSYIGTGQKTQYF.

This clonotype was counted a few times. V is TRBV24-1 and J is TRBJ1-4, with a weak D call TRBD1 (6 bases). Germline lookup yields CDR1 KGHDR and CDR2 SFDVKD. CDR3 length equals 14 residues. V lost 5 bases and J lost 6, with 12 bases in between. The CDR3 spells CATSASGADEKLFF. In DNA form, the CDR3 reads TGTGCCACCAGTGCTTCAGGGGCGGATGAAAAACTGTTTTTT.

V and J are TRBV6-5 and TRBJ2-6, with D perhaps TRBD1 (5 bases). Per germline, CDR1 MNHEY and CDR2 SVGAGI. The CDR3 contains 16 residues. V was trimmed by 0 bases and J by 3 bases, leaving 9 bases between them. Here the CDR3 DNA reads TGTGCCAGCAGTTACTCCAGGGCTTATGGGGCCAACGTCCTGACTTTC. It specifies CASSYSRAYGANVLTF.

The chain is built from TRBV27 and TRBJ2-1; a possible D gene is TRBD2 (6 bases). The germline V gene has CDR1 MNHEY and CDR2 SMNVEV (reference sequence). The V end was cut by 5 bases, the J end by 4 bases, with 15 bases between. The CDR3 contains 15 residues. This CDR3 reads CASSPGDWAYNEQFF. CDR3 DNA: TGTGCCAGCAGTCCCGGGGACTGGGCATACAATGAGCAGTTCTTC.

The gene calls are TRBV5-1 and TRBJ1-2; D is perhaps TRBD1 (6 bases). Looked up from germline, CDR1 is SGHRS and CDR2 is YFSETQ. The CDR3 has 14 residues. V lost 4 bases and J 2 bases, leaving 12 bases between the germline ends. CDR3 loop: CASSATGQNYGYTF. The CDR3, as DNA: TGCGCCAGCAGCGCAACCGGACAGAACTATGGCTACACCTTC.

This clonotype has more than one count but fewer than ten. The rearrangement links TRBV5-1 to TRBJ2-3; the D is unclear. Between the trimmed V and J ends, which lost 1 base and 4 bases, there was a span of 4 bases. The germline CDR1 and CDR2 sequences are SGHRS and YFSETQ. This CDR3 contains 12 residues. The CDR3 protein is CASSLKADTQYF. DNA for the CDR3: TGCGCCAGCAGCTTGAAGGCAGATACGCAGTATTTT.

V gene TRBV4-3 combines with J gene TRBJ2-7, with TRBD2 matching 7 bases. Trimming at V came to 1 base and at J to 6 bases, leaving 6 bases not matched to a gene. CDR3 length equals 14 residues. From germline, CDR1 is LGHNA and CDR2 YSLEER. For the CDR3, the DNA is TGCGCCAGCAGCCAAGTCAGCGGGGTTGGCGAGCAGTACTTC. It translates to CASSQVSGVGEQYF.

The genes are TRBV12-3 or TRBV12-4 and TRBJ2-2, with TRBD2 matching over 8 bases. This CDR3 spans 16 amino acids. The J segment lost 5 bases and the V segment lost 3 bases, leaving 8 bases of the junction unmatched. CDR3 nucleotide sequence: TGTGCCAGCAGTTTCGGTGCGGGAGGCGCTACCGGGGAGCTGTTTTTT. It translates to CASSFGAGGATGELFF.

There are many counts of this clonotype. This rearrangement joins TRBV20-1 to TRBJ1-2, with 7 bases matching TRBD1. This CDR3 has 14 amino acids. Germline V gene sequence: CDR1 DFQATT, CDR2 SNEGSKA (reference sequence). V trimming: 5 bases; J trimming: 7 bases; junction bases outside the gene matches: 13. In DNA, the CDR3 is TGCAGTGCTCGTAAAGCAGGGGGATCTTTTGGCTACACCTTC. This codes for CSARKAGGSFGYTF.